A single sample is the source of the 27 T cell receptor beta chains below, sequenced in a study of T cell repertoires in cytomegalovirus infection. Antigens of these TCRs are unknown. TCRdb re-derived calls from the reads in MiXCR, one entry per CDR3 protein. The table has 230,000 or so distinct CDR3 sequences, roughly 34% seen once. This specimen was CD8+ T cells from cultured PBMCs, taken from culture after CMV antigen stimulation. The receptors shown here come from a human donor in good health (CMV status not recorded). Some clones in this sample may be carry-over from other donors' samples.

This clonotype was seen more than once but under ten times. The chain uses TRBV12-3 or TRBV12-4 and TRBJ2-1, with D unresolved. The V and J ends lost 7 bases and 9 bases respectively, with 13 bases between them. The CDR3 has 12 amino acids. CDR3 nucleotides: TGTGCCAGCAAGAAGGAATCGGCTGAGCAGTTCTTC. Amino acids: CASKKESAEQFF.

In DNA, the CDR3 is TGTGCCAGCAGCTTAGGAGGGACTAGCGTGGGTGAGACCCAGTACTTC. Translation gives CASSLGGTSVGETQYF. V and J are TRBV7-9 and TRBJ2-5; 10 bases align to TRBD2. Germline-derived CDR1 and CDR2 are SEHNR and FQNEAQ (reference sequence). The CDR3 spans 16 residues. V shed 1 base and J 5 bases; nucleotides not matched to a gene: 7. The full variable domain, with the rest looked up from reference TRBV7-9 and TRBJ2-5, is DTGVSQNPRHKITKRGQNVTFRCDPISEHNRLYWYRQTLGQGPEFLTYFQNEAQLEKSRLLSDRFSAERPKGSFSTLEIQRTEQGDSAMYLCASSLGGTSVGETQYFGPGTRLLVL.

This chain connects TRBV7-9 to TRBJ1-1; 7 nucleotides align to TRBD1. The CDR3 covers 17 residues. Germline V CDR1 and CDR2: SEHNR, FQNEAQ (reference sequence). V shed 0 bases, J shed 5 bases, and the junction held 12 bases outside the gene matches. CDR3 DNA sequence: TGTGCCAGCAGCTTAGCGCGGTCGACAGGGCGATTGACTGAAGCTTTCTTT. Its protein product is CASSLARSTGRLTEAFF.

The table lists this clonotype with a few counts. This chain uses TRBV11-2 with TRBJ2-2, with a tentative D call TRBD1 (6 bases). Trimming took off 11 bases at V and 1 base at J, with 14 bases between the two ends. CDR3 size: 14 residues. Germline CDR1 and CDR2: SGHAT and FQNNGV. The CDR3: CASSGEMNTGELFF. DNA of the CDR3: TGTGCCTCCTCAGGGGAGATGAACACCGGGGAGCTGTTTTTT. Based on the CDR3 plus reference TRBV11-2 and TRBJ2-2, the full variable domain is EAGVAQSPRYKIIEKRQSVAFWCNPISGHATLYWYQQILGQGPKLLIQFQNNGVVDDSQLPKDRFSAERLKGVDSTLKIQPAKLEDSAVYLCASSGEMNTGELFFGEGSRLTVL.

V gene TRBV6-2 or TRBV6-3 combines with J gene TRBJ1-2; D is undetermined. The germline V gene encodes CDR1 MNHEY and CDR2 SVGEGT. This CDR3 contains 14 residues. The ends were cut back, 4 bases at V and 8 bases at J, with 17 bases in the middle. As DNA, the CDR3 is TGTGCCAGCAGTTTGGTTGGAGGAGATACGGGCTACACCTTC. Translated: CASSLVGGDTGYTF.

The chain combines TRBV7-2 with TRBJ1-1, with a tentative D call TRBD1 (5 bases). Germline V gene data show CDR1 as SGHTA and CDR2 as FQGNSA. V was clipped by 4 bases and J by 6 bases, with 15 bases between them. This CDR3 comprises 14 residues. As DNA, the CDR3 is TGTGCCAGCAGCTCCGAAGCCTGGGGCCCTGAAGCTTTCTTT. Protein product: CASSSEAWGPEAFF.

The chain links TRBV7-4 to TRBJ2-7; TRBD2 is a possible D gene (6 bases). V was trimmed by 3 bases and J by 5 bases, leaving 17 bases between them. CDR3 length: 15 residues. Germline V CDR1 and CDR2: SGHVT, SQSDAQ. CDR3 sequence (DNA): TGTGCCAGCAGCTTCTTTGGGGGAGGCGGTGACGAGCAGTACTTC. Translating it yields CASSFFGGGGDEQYF.

This chain uses TRBV12-3 or TRBV12-4 with TRBJ1-1; no reliable D call. Deletions cut 2 bases from V and 4 bases from J, with 8 bases between. The CDR3 extends over 13 amino acids. The CDR3 DNA reads TGTGCCAGCAGTTTAAGCCGGGGCACTGAAGCTTTCTTT. Its translation is CASSLSRGTEAFF.

This clonotype was seen more than once but under ten times. V is TRBV6-6 and J is TRBJ1-5; tentatively, D is TRBD1 (6 bases). Germline CDR1 reads MNHNY; CDR2 reads SVGAGI (reference sequence). This CDR3 has 14 amino acids. The ends were cut back, 4 bases at V and 6 bases at J, with 13 bases in the middle. This CDR3 reads CASSSVGQTQPQHF. CDR3 DNA sequence: TGTGCCAGCAGTTCCGTCGGACAGACTCAGCCCCAGCATTTT.

This clonotype occurred a few times. V is TRBV7-2 and J is TRBJ2-7, with TRBD2 identical over 7 bases. Germline CDR1 reads SGHTA; CDR2 reads FQGNSA. Trimming took 5 bases from V and 3 from J; bases not matched to a gene: 10. The CDR3 has 15 residues. The chain's CDR3 is CASSSLGGSGYEQYF. The CDR3 DNA is TGTGCCAGCAGCAGCTTGGGAGGGTCAGGCTACGAGCAGTACTTC.

The chain joins TRBV10-3 to TRBJ2-7, with no clear D. V lost 2 bases to trimming and J lost 2 bases, with 4 bases between them. The CDR3 sequence is 12 residues long. Per the germline V gene, CDR1 is ENHRY and CDR2 is SYGVKD. Here the CDR3 reads CAISEGAYEQYF. CDR3 nucleotides: TGTGCCATCAGTGAGGGGGCCTACGAGCAGTACTTC.

V and J are TRBV4-2 and TRBJ2-1; TRBD2 agrees at 9 bases. Trimming at V came to 0 bases and at J to 0 bases, leaving 3 bases not matched to a gene. The germline V gene has CDR1 LGHNA and CDR2 YNFKEQ. CDR3 length: 17 amino acids. DNA of the CDR3: TGTGCCAGCAGCCAAGAAGGCGGGGGGGCCTCCTACAATGAGCAGTTCTTC. Residues: CASSQEGGGASYNEQFF.

This clonotype was seen only a few times. The chain carries TRBV7-3 and TRBJ2-5; D is unresolved. The CDR3 runs 11 residues. Germline V lookup: CDR1 SGHTA, CDR2 FQGTGA. V was shortened by 6 bases and J by 6 bases, with 8 bases between the two germline ends. This CDR3 reads CASSLKKTQYF. The DNA of the CDR3 is TGTGCCAGCAGTCTGAAGAAGACCCAGTACTTC.

This chain connects TRBV7-6 to TRBJ1-2; 11 positions agree with TRBD1. With V trimmed by 5 bases and J by 8 bases, 7 bases remained unmatched. Germline V gene sequence: CDR1 SGHVS, CDR2 FNYEAQ. This CDR3 is built from 14 residues. CDR3 nucleotides: TGTGCCAGCAGCCCTGGGACAGGGGGGGGAGGCTACACCTTC. Its translation: CASSPGTGGGGYTF.

The V call is TRBV15, the J call TRBJ2-7, with D unclear. Trimming removed 1 base from V and 5 bases from J, with 12 bases in between. The germline gives CDR1 LNHNV, CDR2 YYDKDF (reference sequence). The CDR3 runs to 14 residues. The CDR3 spells CATSRGVGRHEQYF. DNA for the CDR3: TGTGCCACCAGCAGAGGGGTGGGTAGGCACGAGCAGTACTTC. Based on the CDR3 plus reference TRBV15 and TRBJ2-7, the full variable domain is DAMVIQNPRYQVTQFGKPVTLSCSQTLNHNVMYWYQQKSSQAPKLLFHYYDKDFNNEADTPDNFQSRRPNTSFCFLDIRSPGLGDTAMYLCATSRGVGRHEQYFGPGTRLTVT.

The chain is built from TRBV10-3 and TRBJ2-7, with a tentative D call TRBD1 (6 bases). This CDR3 contains 13 residues. Between the trimmed V and J ends, which lost 8 bases and 3 bases, there was a span of 14 bases. Germline V lookup: CDR1 ENHRY, CDR2 SYGVKD. In nucleotides, the CDR3 is TGTGCCATCGGTCCCGGGACACACTACGAGCAGTACTTC. It specifies CAIGPGTHYEQYF.

The J gene is TRBJ2-7, the V gene TRBV10-3, with 8 bases aligning to TRBD1. V shed 7 bases, J shed 2 bases, and the junction held 4 bases outside the gene matches. The germline gives CDR1 ENHRY, CDR2 SYGVKD. The CDR3 length is 13 residues. The CDR3 reads CAITKDRAYEQYF. The DNA of the CDR3 is TGTGCCATCACCAAGGACAGGGCCTACGAGCAGTACTTC.

The V call is TRBV20-1, the J call TRBJ2-7; 7 bases are a match to TRBD2. This CDR3 comprises 15 residues. Per the germline V gene, CDR1 is DFQATT and CDR2 is SNEGSKA (reference sequence). Trimming took 1 base from V and 4 from J; bases not matched to a gene: 10. CDR3 nucleotide sequence: TGCAGTGCTAGAGGTTCCCCAGAGCGGGATTACGAGCAGTACTTC. The encoded protein is CSARGSPERDYEQYF.

This clonotype was recorded many times. The chain joins TRBV7-2 to TRBJ2-3, with TRBD2 identical over 13 bases. V was pared by 5 bases and J by 0 bases, with 8 bases of the junction left unmatched. The CDR3 is made up of 18 amino acids. CDR1 and CDR2 (germline): SGHTA, FQGNSA. CDR3 in amino acids: CASSRSTSGGPSTDTQYF. The CDR3 coding sequence is TGTGCCAGCAGCCGTTCGACTAGCGGGGGGCCTAGCACAGATACGCAGTATTTT.

This clonotype has just a few counts. This chain joins TRBV7-3 and TRBJ2-1; 11 positions match TRBD2. J was trimmed by 9 bases and V by 3 bases; bases with no gene match: 4. The CDR3 extends over 14 amino acids. Germline-derived CDR1 and CDR2 are SGHTA and FQGTGA. The CDR3: CASSLSSGGPEQFF. Written as DNA, the CDR3 is TGTGCCAGCAGCTTGTCTAGCGGGGGGCCTGAGCAGTTCTTC.

This clonotype was counted between two and nine times. The rearrangement joins TRBV7-9 to TRBJ2-3; TRBD1 matches at 9 bases. V was pared by 5 bases and J by 1 base, with 10 bases of the junction left unmatched. Germline V gives CDR1 SEHNR, CDR2 FQNEAQ (reference sequence). This CDR3 has 17 residues. The CDR3 region has the DNA TGTGCCAGCAGCCCCCTAACCGACAGGGGGGGCACAGATACGCAGTATTTT. Translated, it gives CASSPLTDRGGTDTQYF.

The chain uses TRBV7-6 and TRBJ2-7; D gene uncertain. The CDR3 has 15 amino acids. Germline CDR1 reads SGHVS; CDR2 reads FNYEAQ. Trimming stripped 5 bases from V and 0 bases from J, with 14 bases between. CDR3 bases: TGTGCCAGCAGCCCTGGGCGCCTGAGCTCCTACGAGCAGTACTTC. It codes for CASSPGRLSSYEQYF. Full variable domain (rest looked up from reference TRBV7-6 and TRBJ2-7): GAGVSQSPRYKVTKRGQDVALRCDPISGHVSLYWYRQALGQGPEFLTYFNYEAQQDKSGLPNDRFSAERPEGSISTLTIQRTEQRDSAMYRCASSPGRLSSYEQYFGPGTRLTVT.

V usage is TRBV20-1 and J usage is TRBJ2-3, with TRBD1 identical over 9 bases. Germline CDR1 DFQATT, CDR2 SNEGSKA (reference sequence). The CDR3 spans 16 residues. V lost 0 bases, J lost 0 bases, and 4 bases stayed unmatched. In DNA form, the CDR3 reads TGCAGTGCTAGAGACGGACAGGGGTCCAGCACAGATACGCAGTATTTT. Amino acids: CSARDGQGSSTDTQYF.

This clonotype was seen a few times. J is TRBJ2-7 and V is TRBV7-8; D uncertain. Trimming cost V 8 bases and J 0 bases, with 8 bases left between them. The germline V gene has CDR1 SGHVS and CDR2 FQNEAQ. CDR3 length equals 12 residues. The CDR3 here is CASSGFSYEQYF. The CDR3 DNA follows: TGTGCCAGCTCGGGCTTCTCCTACGAGCAGTACTTC. Combining the CDR3 with reference TRBV7-8 and TRBJ2-7 gives the whole variable domain GAGVSQSPRYKVAKRGQDVALRCDPISGHVSLFWYQQALGQGPEFLTYFQNEAQLDKSGLPSDRFFAERPEGSVSTLKIQRTQQEDSAVYLCASSGFSYEQYFGPGTRLTVT.

The chain joins TRBV6-1 to TRBJ2-1; tentatively, D is TRBD2 (6 bases). Germline CDR1 and CDR2: MNHNS and SASEGT. V was trimmed by 4 bases and J by 8 bases, leaving 18 bases between them. The CDR3 loop spans 15 amino acids. The CDR3 protein is CASSVGERARDEQFF. In DNA form, the CDR3 reads TGTGCCAGCAGTGTAGGGGAGCGGGCTAGGGATGAGCAGTTCTTC.

This chain links TRBV2 with TRBJ2-2; D possibly matches TRBD1 or TRBD2 (6 bases each). The CDR3 is 18 amino acids. Germline V lookup: CDR1 SNHLY, CDR2 FYNNEI. Deletions cut 0 bases from V and 4 bases from J, with 18 bases between. The CDR3: CASSEAFAGEVGTGELFF. The CDR3 nucleotides are TGTGCCAGCAGTGAAGCGTTTGCAGGGGAGGTGGGCACCGGGGAGCTGTTTTTT.

This clonotype is a singleton in its sample. A much larger clonotype is one base distant, so this may be a read error. The V and J genes are TRBV4-1 and TRBJ2-7; D is unclear. Germline values: CDR1 MGHRA, CDR2 YSYEKL. The CDR3 is 15 residues long. V dropped 0 bases and J dropped 5 bases, with 14 bases sitting between them. The CDR3 spells CASSQEKAMQNEQYF. CDR3 sequence (DNA): TGCGCCAGCAGCCAAGAAAAGGCTATGCAGAACGAGCAGTACTTC.